The rows below give T cell receptor beta chains drawn from one sample of a study of T cells in Graves' hyperthyroidism and ophthalmopathy. TCRdb re-called the multiplex PCR reads through MiXCR, storing one row per CDR3 protein. The repertoire holds 500,000 to 800,000 distinct CDR3 sequences, roughly 14% seen once, with approximately 13% in the top ten. Source material: blood. All receptors derive from a woman aged 45 to 65 with Graves' ophthalmopathy. The CDR3 runs from the conserved cysteine through the conserved F or W. A D gene is named only where the DNA matches it firmly. Some rows have no size entry. The others give once, few or many, or a class for an expanded clone.

v_gene	len	j_gene	d_gene	abundance	CDR3nt	CDR3aa
TRBV28	16	TRBJ2-5	TRBD1	many	TGTGCCAGCAGTTTAGCACAGACAGGGGTAGCGGAGACCCAGTACTTC	CASSLAQTGVAETQYF
TRBV20-1	17	TRBJ2-3	TRBD2	many	TGCAGTGCTAGAGATTTCAGCGGGAGGGTTAACACAGATACGCAGTATTTT	CSARDFSGRVNTDTQYF
TRBV27	17	TRBJ2-2	.	many	TGTGCCAGCAGTTTACCGGACCAGGACAGGAACACCGGGGAGCTGTTTTTT	CASSLPDQDRNTGELFF
TRBV28	13	TRBJ1-2	TRBD1	many	TGTGCCAGCAGAAATGAGGGGGCGCATGGCTACACCTTC	CASRNEGAHGYTF
TRBV7-9	15	TRBJ2-3	TRBD1	.	TGTGCCAGCAGCACAAGACAGGGCAGCACAGATACGCAGTATTTT	CASSTRQGSTDTQYF
TRBV20-1	15	TRBJ2-1	TRBD2	many	TGCAGTGCTAACCCCGGACTAGCGGAGTACAATGAGCAGTTCTTC	CSANPGLAEYNEQFF
TRBV4-3	17	TRBJ2-1	TRBD2	.	TGCGCCAGCAGCCAAGGGAGACTAGCGGGGCTCTACAATGAGCAGTTCTTC	CASSQGRLAGLYNEQFF
TRBV7-9	17	TRBJ2-6	.	.	TGTGCCAGCAGCTTACCAGTCCCACCCTCTGGGGCCAACGTCCTGACTTTC	CASSLPVPPSGANVLTF
TRBV3-2	16	TRBJ2-7	.	many	TGTGCCAGCAGCTTACTACCGGGACACCCTAACTACGAGCAGTACTTC	CASSLLPGHPNYEQYF
TRBV18	14	TRBJ2-7	.	.	TGTGCCAGCTCCCTAAATGGGGGCGGATACGAGCAGTACTTC	CASSLNGGGYEQYF
TRBV12-3/TRBV12-4	15	TRBJ2-7	TRBD2	many	TGTGCCAGCAGTTTACTGGGGCTAGCGGGTTCCGAGCAGTACTTC	CASSLLGLAGSEQYF
TRBV14	18	TRBJ2-2	.	few	TGTGCCAGCAGCCATCGGTCCACCGGGATTTGGAACACCGGGGAGCTGTTTTTT	CASSHRSTGIWNTGELFF
TRBV29-1	15	TRBJ1-5	.	once	TGCAGCGTTGAACTGGGGGGGGGCGGGGGGGCGTCCCAGCATTTT	CSVELGGGGGASQHF
TRBV7-9	16	TRBJ2-1	TRBD2	many	TGTGCCAGCAGCCCACGGACTAGCGGGAGTTTCGGTGAGCAGTTCTTC	CASSPRTSGSFGEQFF
TRBV27	14	TRBJ1-1	TRBD1	.	TGTGCCAGCAAACCCGGGACAGGGGGAACTGAAGCTTTCTTT	CASKPGTGGTEAFF
TRBV18	14	TRBJ1-6	.	many	TGTGCCAGCTCACCCTGGACTGTGAATTCACCCCTCCACTTT	CASSPWTVNSPLHF
TRBV4-2	20	TRBJ1-5	.	.	TGTGCCAGCAGCCAGAAAATCCCCAACGTTGGCCGGGATAGCAATCAGCCCCAGCATTTT	CASSQKIPNVGRDSNQPQHF
TRBV12-3/TRBV12-4	13	TRBJ2-4	.	many	TGTGCCAGCAGTTTAAACGGCAAAAACATTCAGTACTTC	CASSLNGKNIQYF